The 2 T cell receptor beta chains reported below all come from one sample, sequenced in a study of OX40 agonist ivuxolimab in advanced cancers. Measured with immunoSEQ multiplex PCR; TCRdb has only the in-frame clones, and not every one. Of roughly 76,000 clones listed, 90% to 95% are singletons. The input for sequencing was CD4+ or CD8+ T cells sorted from blood, taken in a trial of the OX40 agonist ivuxolimab. The origin of the receptors is an adult with an advanced solid tumor such as melanoma, head and neck, liver or kidney cancer.

This clone showed up just once. The gene calls are TRBV18 and TRBJ2-7; D is unresolved. The CDR3 length is 15 residues. CDR1 and CDR2 (germline): KGHSH, LQKENI. The V gene lost 1 base and the J gene lost 4 bases, with 14 bases spanning the gap. The CDR3 here is CASSPRLADLYEQYF. For the CDR3, the DNA is TGTGCCAGCTCACCACGTCTGGCAGATTTGTACGAGCAGTACTTC.

The chain employs TRBV9 and TRBJ2-3; D call uncertain. CDR1 is SGDLS, CDR2 YYNGEE, per germline. V shed 7 bases and J shed 5 bases, with 17 bases lying between them. The CDR3 spans 14 residues. The CDR3 here is CASGSRARGDTQYF. The CDR3, as DNA: TGTGCCAGCGGCTCCCGGGCGAGAGGAGATACGCAGTATTTT.